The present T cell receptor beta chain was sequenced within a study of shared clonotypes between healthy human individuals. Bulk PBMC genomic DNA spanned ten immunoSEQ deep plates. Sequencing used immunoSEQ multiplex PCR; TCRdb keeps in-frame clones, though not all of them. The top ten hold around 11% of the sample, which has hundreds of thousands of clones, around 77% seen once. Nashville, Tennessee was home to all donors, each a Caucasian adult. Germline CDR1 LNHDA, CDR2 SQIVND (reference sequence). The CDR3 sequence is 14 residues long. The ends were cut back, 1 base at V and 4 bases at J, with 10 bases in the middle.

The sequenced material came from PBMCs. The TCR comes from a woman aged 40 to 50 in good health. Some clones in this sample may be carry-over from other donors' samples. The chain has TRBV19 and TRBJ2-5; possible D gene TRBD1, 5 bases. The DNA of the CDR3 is TGTGCCAGTAGTATAGGGGGCAGTTCAGAGACCCAGTACTTC. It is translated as CASSIGGSSETQYF.